These 16 T cell receptor beta chains share one sample of origin, sequenced in a study of blood T cell repertoires in COVID-19. Only in-frame clones appear in the TCRdb table, and some are missing; sequencing was by immunoSEQ multiplex PCR. The data hold tens of thousands of clones, with 84% observed a single time. The specimen was peripheral blood. These TCRs come from a man aged 45 to 65 with acute or convalescent COVID-19.

This clone was seen only a few times. The rearrangement uses TRBV7-2 and TRBJ2-7, with 8 positions matching TRBD1. The CDR3 consists of 15 residues. After removal of 7 bases from V and 1 base from J, the junction contained 9 bases not matched to a gene. Germline CDR1 SGHTA, CDR2 FQGNSA. The CDR3, as DNA: TGTGCCAGCACCCGGCCGGACAGGGCTTCCTACGAGCAGTACTTC. As protein: CASTRPDRASYEQYF.

CDR3 in amino acids: CASSTRDTYNEQFF. The CDR3 bases are TGTGCCAGCAGCACTAGGGACACATACAATGAGCAGTTCTTC. J is TRBJ2-1 and V is TRBV7-9; a possible D gene is TRBD1 (6 bases). The CDR3 is made up of 14 amino acids. Germline CDR1 SEHNR, CDR2 FQNEAQ (reference sequence). The germline V and J ends were trimmed by 5 bases and 4 bases, with 12 bases remaining between them.

The gene calls are TRBV11-2 and TRBJ2-7, with 8 bases fitting TRBD2. V trimming: 0 bases; J trimming: 6 bases; junction bases outside the gene matches: 7. The CDR3 extends over 15 amino acids. Per germline, CDR1 SGHAT and CDR2 FQNNGV. In nucleotides, the CDR3 is TGTGCCAGCAGCTTAGAGGGGACTAGTTTTGCCGAGCAGTACTTC. This sequence encodes CASSLEGTSFAEQYF.

This clone was seen only a few times. The chain employs TRBV5-1 and TRBJ2-1; TRBD2 matches at 9 bases. The CDR3 spans 16 residues. V shed 4 bases, J shed 0 bases, and the junction held 5 bases outside the gene matches. From germline, CDR1 is SGHRS and CDR2 YFSETQ. CDR3 sequence: CASSPPAGGSYNEQFF. In nucleotides, the CDR3 is TGCGCCAGCAGCCCCCCAGCGGGAGGCTCCTACAATGAGCAGTTCTTC.

V gene TRBV28 combines with J gene TRBJ1-6, with D perhaps matching TRBD1 (5 bases). Per the germline V gene, CDR1 is MDHEN and CDR2 is SYDVKM. The V end was cut by 2 bases, the J end by 10 bases, with 12 bases between. This CDR3 has 14 residues. The CDR3 nucleotides are TGTGCCAGCAGTTTACGGGGGAGGTCGTCACCCCTCCACTTT. Its translation is CASSLRGRSSPLHF.

The chain is built from TRBV30 and TRBJ1-5; 8 nucleotides align to TRBD1. The CDR3 spans 17 residues. CDR1 GTSNPN and CDR2 SVGIG come from the germline V gene (reference sequence). J lost 2 bases, V lost 1 base, and 10 bases had no gene match. The CDR3 here is CAWSAGQGTVGNQPQHF. In DNA form, the CDR3 reads TGTGCCTGGAGTGCCGGACAGGGAACGGTTGGCAATCAGCCCCAGCATTTT.

In its sample, this clone was seen once. The chain employs TRBV7-2 and TRBJ2-2; D might be TRBD2 (5 bases). Germline CDR1 reads SGHTA; CDR2 reads FQGNSA. The CDR3 extends over 15 amino acids. V lost 5 bases and J lost 6, with 16 bases in between. The CDR3 DNA is TGTGCCAGCAGCCATGTCGAGCGGAATGCCGGGGAGCTGTTTTTT. It yields the protein CASSHVERNAGELFF.

This chain uses TRBV3-1 (or the pseudogene TRBV3-2) with TRBJ1-2; 7 bases fit TRBD1. The V gene's germline CDR1 is LGHDT and CDR2 YNNKEL (reference sequence). Trimming took 4 bases from V and 3 from J; bases not matched to a gene: 5. The CDR3 spans 14 residues. For the CDR3, the DNA is TGTGCCAGCAGCCGAGGGGGCCCGGACTATGGCTACACCTTC. Translated, it gives CASSRGGPDYGYTF.

The chain has TRBV30 and TRBJ1-5; 7 bases are shared with TRBD1. Germline CDR1 is GTSNPN and CDR2 is SVGIG (reference sequence). The J segment lost 5 bases and the V segment lost 0 bases, leaving 7 bases of the junction unmatched. The CDR3 has 15 residues. The CDR3 coding sequence is TGTGCCTGGAGTGTATTGACAGGGATGCATCAGCCCCAGCATTTT. Translated: CAWSVLTGMHQPQHF.

This clone was seen once. Other DNA sequences in this sample translate to the same CDR3. The chain has TRBV4-3 and TRBJ2-3; 7 bases line up with TRBD2. This CDR3 contains 16 residues. The V gene end was trimmed by 0 bases and the J gene end by 1 base; junction bases not matched to a gene: 4. The germline V gene encodes CDR1 LGHNA and CDR2 YSLEER. CDR3 in amino acids: CASSQDLAGGTDTQYF. For the CDR3, the DNA is TGCGCCAGCAGCCAAGATCTGGCGGGGGGCACAGATACGCAGTATTTT.

This chain connects TRBV7-9 to TRBJ1-1; the match to TRBD1 covers 7 bases. After removal of 3 bases from V and 9 bases from J, the junction contained 7 bases not matched to a gene. This CDR3 contains 13 residues. Germline V lookup: CDR1 SEHNR, CDR2 FQNEAQ (reference sequence). The CDR3 here is CASSFSPGQKAFF. CDR3 bases: TGTGCCAGCAGCTTCTCACCGGGACAGAAAGCTTTCTTT. The complete variable domain, with remaining parts taken from reference TRBV7-9 and TRBJ1-1, reads DTGVSQNPRHKITKRGQNVTFRCDPISEHNRLYWYRQTLGQGPEFLTYFQNEAQLEKSRLLSDRFSAERPKGSFSTLEIQRTEQGDSAMYLCASSFSPGQKAFFGQGTRLTVV.

The chain links TRBV19 to TRBJ1-3, with no clear D. The CDR3 runs to 12 residues. Per germline, CDR1 LNHDA and CDR2 SQIVND (reference sequence). Deletions cut 5 bases from V and 2 bases from J, with 4 bases between. The CDR3 bases are TGTGCCAGTAGTCAAACTGGAAACACCATATATTTT. It translates to CASSQTGNTIYF. Combining the CDR3 with reference TRBV19 and TRBJ1-3 gives the whole variable domain DGGITQSPKYLFRKEGQNVTLSCEQNLNHDAMYWYRQDPGQGLRLIYYSQIVNDFQKGDIAEGYSVSREKKESFPLTVTSAQKNPTAFYLCASSQTGNTIYFGEGSWLTVV.

The chain has TRBV3-1 (or the pseudogene TRBV3-2) and TRBJ1-1; 9 bases agree with TRBD1. From germline, CDR1 is LGHDT and CDR2 YNNKEL (reference sequence). The CDR3 is 14 residues long. J was trimmed by 6 bases and V by 3 bases; bases with no gene match: 5. The CDR3 is CASSHTGGFAEAFF. CDR3 in DNA: TGTGCCAGCAGCCATACAGGGGGCTTTGCTGAAGCTTTCTTT.

In this sample, this clone turned up a few times. This chain joins TRBV19 and TRBJ2-1; perhaps TRBD2 as D (5 bases). This CDR3 has 11 residues. Trimming left V 1 base short and J 10 bases short, with 5 bases between. The V gene's germline CDR1 is LNHDA and CDR2 SQIVND (reference sequence). The CDR3 DNA sequence: TGTGCCAGTAGTATAGCGGGAGAGCAGTTCTTC. Encoded protein: CASSIAGEQFF.

The gene calls are TRBV28 and TRBJ2-7, with D possibly TRBD1 on 5 matching bases. CDR3 size: 18 residues. Trimming removed 2 bases at V and 2 bases at J, with 22 bases between. Germline V gene lookup returns CDR1 MDHEN and CDR2 SYDVKM. This CDR3 is CASSLVISDSPRTYEQYF. CDR3 DNA sequence: TGTGCCAGCAGTTTAGTGATTTCCGACAGCCCACGAACCTACGAGCAGTACTTC.

The chain carries TRBV12-3 or TRBV12-4 and TRBJ1-5; D gene unclear. This CDR3 is 12 amino acids long. The ends were cut back, 8 bases at V and 1 base at J, with 6 bases in the middle. DNA for the CDR3: TGTGCCAGCCGAGGGAGCAATCAGCCCCAGCATTTT. Protein: CASRGSNQPQHF.